Listed below are T cell receptor beta chains from one sample, sequenced in a study of T cell responses to AZD1222 COVID-19 vaccine. The table came from immunoSEQ multiplex PCR; TCRdb's copy has only in-frame clones and leaves some out. The data contain around 96,000 clones, around nine tenths of them seen just once; the ten biggest clones take up roughly 11%. The input for sequencing was peripheral blood, taken 28 days after the second AZD1222 dose. These receptor sequences come from an adult who received the AZD1222 COVID-19 vaccine. Both conserved end residues are part of each CDR3. The D gene is left open where the match is weak. Only part of the rows carry a size: once, few, many, or a class if the clone is expanded.

CDR3 DNA | CDR3 protein | clone size | J gene | D gene | V gene
TGTGCCAGCACTCAGGTGGCAGGAGAGACCCAGTACTTC | CASTQVAGETQYF | once | TRBJ2-5 | NA | TRBV27
TGCGCCAGCAGCTCAAGACTGAGGAACACCGGGGAGCTGTTTTTT | CASSSRLRNTGELFF | NA | TRBJ2-2 | NA | TRBV5-1
TGTGCCAGCAGCTCGTACGGGGAGCTGTTTTTT | CASSSYGELFF | NA | TRBJ2-2 | NA | TRBV7-3
TGCGCCAGCAGCCGCGGACAGGACACCGGGGAGCTGTTTTTT | CASSRGQDTGELFF | NA | TRBJ2-2 | TRBD1 | TRBV4-1
TGTGCCAGCAGCCTATCCGGGACAGGAGTTGGAGGCTACACCTTC | CASSLSGTGVGGYTF | NA | TRBJ1-2 | TRBD1 | TRBV28
TGTGCCAGCAGCTTGGATTCTAGCGGGGCCCTCTTC | CASSLDSSGALF | NA | TRBJ2-1 | TRBD2 | TRBV5-4
TGTGCCAGCGCCGACAGGGGGCGGGGTGAAGCTTTCTTT | CASADRGRGEAFF | NA | TRBJ1-1 | TRBD1 | TRBV19
TGTGCCAGCAGCTTCGTCGGGGCCCCTTGGGCTGAAGCTTTCTTT | CASSFVGAPWAEAFF | NA | TRBJ1-1 | NA | TRBV5-4
TGTGCCAGCAGCCTGGGGGCAGGGGGCTACGAGCAGTACTTC | CASSLGAGGYEQYF | NA | TRBJ2-7 | TRBD1 | TRBV3-1/TRBV3-2
TGTGCCAGCAGTATAATAGCGGGAGTCCGGAATGAGCAGTTCTTC | CASSIIAGVRNEQFF | NA | TRBJ2-1 | TRBD2 | TRBV28
TGCGCCAGCAGCCCCCGGGACAGTGGCAACATTCAGTACTTC | CASSPRDSGNIQYF | NA | TRBJ2-4 | TRBD1 | TRBV5-1